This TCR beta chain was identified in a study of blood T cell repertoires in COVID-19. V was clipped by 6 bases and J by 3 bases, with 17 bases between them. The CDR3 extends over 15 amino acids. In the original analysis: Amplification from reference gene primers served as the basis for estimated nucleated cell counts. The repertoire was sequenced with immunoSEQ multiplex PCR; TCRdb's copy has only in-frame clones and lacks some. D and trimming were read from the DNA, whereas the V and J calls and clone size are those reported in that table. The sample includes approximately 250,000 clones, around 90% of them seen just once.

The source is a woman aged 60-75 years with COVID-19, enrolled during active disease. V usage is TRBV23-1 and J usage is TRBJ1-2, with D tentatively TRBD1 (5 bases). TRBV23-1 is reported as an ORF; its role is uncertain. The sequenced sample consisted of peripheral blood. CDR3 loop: CASSLPGGDDYGYTF. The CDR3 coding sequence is TGCGCCAGCAGCCTCCCGGGGGGGGACGACTATGGCTACACCTTC.